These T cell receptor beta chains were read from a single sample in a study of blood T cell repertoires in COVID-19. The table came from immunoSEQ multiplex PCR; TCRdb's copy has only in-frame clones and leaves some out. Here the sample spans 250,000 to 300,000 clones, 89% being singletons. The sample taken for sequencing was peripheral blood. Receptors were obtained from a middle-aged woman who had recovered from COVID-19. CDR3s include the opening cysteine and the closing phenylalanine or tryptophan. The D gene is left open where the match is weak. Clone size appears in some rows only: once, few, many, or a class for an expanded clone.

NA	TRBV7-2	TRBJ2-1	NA	CASSLQGSSYNEQFF	TGTGCCAGCAGCCTCCAGGGGAGCTCCTACAATGAGCAGTTCTTC
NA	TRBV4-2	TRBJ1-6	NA	CASSQDPVPQSPLHF	TGTGCCAGCAGCCAAGACCCAGTCCCGCAATCACCCCTCCACTTT
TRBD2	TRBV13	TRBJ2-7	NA	CASSPGLAGHYEQYF	TGTGCCAGCAGCCCCGGACTAGCGGGGCACTACGAGCAGTACTTC
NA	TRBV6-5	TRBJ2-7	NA	CASSQAEGYEQYF	TGTGCCAGCAGTCAGGCTGAGGGTTACGAGCAGTACTTC
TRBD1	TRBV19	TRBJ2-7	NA	CASSILGTRGSEQYF	TGTGCCAGTAGTATACTCGGGACCAGGGGGTCAGAGCAGTACTTC
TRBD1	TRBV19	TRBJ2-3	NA	CASNTRDRDTQYF	TGTGCCAGCAACACCCGGGACAGGGATACGCAGTATTTT
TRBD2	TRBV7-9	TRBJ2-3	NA	CASSFVAGGDGDTQYF	TGTGCCAGCAGCTTTGTAGCGGGAGGTGACGGAGATACGCAGTATTTT
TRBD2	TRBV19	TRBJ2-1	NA	CASSLKGGLAIYNEQFF	TGTGCCAGTAGTCTAAAGGGGGGACTAGCGATATACAATGAGCAGTTCTTC
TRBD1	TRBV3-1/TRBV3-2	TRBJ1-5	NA	CASSPIQGSGPQHF	TGTGCCAGCAGCCCGATACAGGGGTCGGGGCCCCAGCATTTT
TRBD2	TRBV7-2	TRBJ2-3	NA	CASAGGEGLDTQYF	TGTGCCAGCGCCGGGGGGGAGGGCCTGGATACGCAGTATTTT
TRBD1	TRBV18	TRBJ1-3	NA	CASSPPRGLAGNTIYF	TGTGCCAGCTCACCACCAAGGGGGCTGGCAGGAAACACCATATATTTT
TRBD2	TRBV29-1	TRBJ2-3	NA	CSTSSGRSTDTQYF	TGCAGCACATCTAGCGGGAGGTCCACAGATACGCAGTATTTT
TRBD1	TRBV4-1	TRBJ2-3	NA	CASSQEGQGAGDTQYF	TGCGCCAGCAGCCAAGAGGGACAGGGGGCTGGAGATACGCAGTATTTT
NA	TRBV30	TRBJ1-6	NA	CAWSPVDNSPLHF	TGTGCCTGGAGTCCCGTAGATAATTCACCCCTCCACTTT
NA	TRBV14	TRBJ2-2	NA	CASSQQGPATNTGELFF	TGTGCCAGCAGCCAACAGGGCCCGGCCACGAACACCGGGGAGCTGTTTTTT
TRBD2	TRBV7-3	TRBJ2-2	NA	CASSPTSGSWDTGELFF	TGTGCCAGCAGCCCGACTAGCGGGAGTTGGGACACCGGGGAGCTGTTTTTT
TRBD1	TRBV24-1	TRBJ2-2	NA	CATREGTGALNTGELFF	TGTGCCACCAGGGAAGGAACAGGGGCACTCAACACCGGGGAGCTGTTTTTT
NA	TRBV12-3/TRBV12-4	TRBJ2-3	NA	CASGASTDTQYF	TGTGCCAGCGGAGCTAGCACAGATACGCAGTATTTT
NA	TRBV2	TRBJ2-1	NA	CASSGDSSYNEQFF	TGTGCCAGCAGCGGGGATAGCTCCTACAATGAGCAGTTCTTC
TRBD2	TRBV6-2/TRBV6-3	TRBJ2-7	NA	CASSYDGLAMREQYF	TGTGCCAGCAGTTACGACGGACTAGCTATGAGGGAGCAGTACTTC
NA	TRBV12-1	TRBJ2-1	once	CGSFGGTSGRPGAEQFF	TGTGGGTCTTTCGGAGGGACTAGCGGGAGGCCCGGCGCTGAGCAGTTCTTC
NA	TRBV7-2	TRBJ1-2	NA	CASSLALYGYTF	TGTGCCAGCAGCTTAGCCCTCTATGGCTACACCTTC
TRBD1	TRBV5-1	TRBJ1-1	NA	CASGTEATEAFF	TGCGCCAGCGGGACAGAGGCCACTGAAGCTTTCTTT
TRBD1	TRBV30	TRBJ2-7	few	CAWSRTKRTGFSYEQYF	TGTGCCTGGAGCCGTACCAAGAGGACAGGTTTCTCCTACGAGCAGTACTTC
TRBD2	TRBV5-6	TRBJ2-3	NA	CASSFRLAGGADTQYF	TGTGCCAGCAGCTTTCGACTAGCGGGAGGAGCAGATACGCAGTATTTT
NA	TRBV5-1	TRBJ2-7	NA	CASSLNERNYEQYF	TGCGCCAGCAGCTTGAATGAGCGGAACTACGAGCAGTACTTC
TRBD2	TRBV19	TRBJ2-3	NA	CASSPGGGRTDTQYF	TGTGCCAGTAGCCCCGGGGGGGGCCGCACAGATACGCAGTATTTT
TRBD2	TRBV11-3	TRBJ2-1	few	CASSSTGLAGGGAYNEQFF	TGTGCCAGCAGCTCAACCGGACTAGCGGGAGGTGGTGCCTACAATGAGCAGTTCTTC